The next 13 T cell receptor beta chains were all read from a single sample in a study of identifying expanded T cells in peripheral blood. The protocol was immunoSEQ multiplex PCR, while the TCRdb copy is restricted to in-frame clones and leaves out a portion. In the table there are about 47,000 clones, approximately 86% of which are singletons. The specimen sequenced was blood. The receptor set was obtained from a person aged 18 to 70 in good health.

The rearrangement links TRBV6-1 to TRBJ1-2; D is perhaps TRBD1 (6 bases). CDR3 length equals 14 residues. V lost 1 base and J lost 4, with 10 bases in between. Germline-derived CDR1 and CDR2 are MNHNS and SASEGT. Written as DNA, the CDR3 is TGTGCCAGCAGTGAAGGACAGGTGATCTATGGCTACACCTTC. Translating it yields CASSEGQVIYGYTF.

The V and J genes are TRBV19 and TRBJ2-1, with TRBD1 identical over 8 bases. The CDR3 loop spans 15 amino acids. From germline, CDR1 is LNHDA and CDR2 SQIVND (reference sequence). V was clipped by 6 bases and J by 2 bases; unmatched bases: 6. The CDR3 DNA reads TGTGCCAGTAGCGGCCCGGACAGGGCCTACAATGAGCAGTTCTTC. It encodes CASSGPDRAYNEQFF.

This chain links TRBV5-6 with TRBJ1-2; the match to TRBD1 covers 7 bases. J lost 7 bases, V lost 0 bases, and 3 bases had no gene match. The length of the CDR3 is 13 residues. CDR1 SGHDT and CDR2 YYEEEE come from the germline V gene. The CDR3 loop reads CASSLGTGPGYTF. The CDR3 DNA follows: TGTGCCAGCAGCTTGGGGACAGGCCCTGGCTACACCTTC.

The chain links TRBV9 to TRBJ2-1; 9 positions match TRBD2. CDR1 and CDR2 from the germline V gene are SGDLS and YYNGEE. Trimming cost V 0 bases and J 5 bases; bases outside gene matches: 6. The CDR3 has 16 amino acids. CDR3 sequence: CASSVVGGGANNEQFF. CDR3 DNA sequence: TGTGCCAGCAGCGTAGTTGGCGGGGGGGCCAACAATGAGCAGTTCTTC.

V and J are TRBV5-6 and TRBJ1-1; D unclear. CDR3 length equals 12 residues. V was pared by 0 bases and J by 4 bases, with 4 bases between. Germline-derived CDR1 and CDR2 are SGHDT and YYEEEE. CDR3 protein: CASSLGVTEAFF. The DNA for the CDR3 is TGTGCCAGCAGCTTGGGGGTCACTGAAGCTTTCTTT. Full variable domain (rest looked up from reference TRBV5-6 and TRBJ1-1): DAGVTQSPTHLIKTRGQQVTLRCSPKSGHDTVSWYQQALGQGPQFIFQYYEEEERQRGNFPDRFSGHQFPNYSSELNVNALLLGDSALYLCASSLGVTEAFFGQGTRLTVV.

This clone has just a few counts. The V call is TRBV19, the J call TRBJ2-7; 11 nucleotides agree with TRBD1. Germline CDR1 and CDR2: LNHDA and SQIVND (reference sequence). The CDR3 contains 16 residues. The junction had 10 bases not matched to a gene; V was cut back by 6 bases and J by 3 bases. The CDR3 sequence is CASSLGQGAKIYEQYV. The CDR3 DNA sequence: TGTGCCAGTAGCTTAGGACAGGGGGCAAAAATCTACGAGCAGTACGTC.

A remark on this clone: Within the sample, other DNA sequences also encode this same CDR3. This sequence joins TRBV7-2 and TRBJ2-7, with D tentatively TRBD1 (6 bases). The CDR3 is 12 amino acids. Trimming shortened V by 4 bases and J by 4 bases, and 8 bases separated the two germline ends. Germline-derived CDR1 and CDR2 are SGHTA and FQGNSA. Here the CDR3 reads CASSSQGYEQYF. CDR3 nucleotide sequence: TGTGCCAGCAGCTCACAGGGTTACGAGCAGTACTTC. The variable domain in full, with the rest retrieved from reference TRBV7-2 and TRBJ2-7, is GAGVSQSPSNKVTEKGKDVELRCDPISGHTALYWYRQSLGQGLEFLIYFQGNSAPDKSGLPSDRFSAERTGGSVSTLTIQRTQQEDSAVYLCASSSQGYEQYFGPGTRLTVT.

The V and J genes are TRBV7-8 and TRBJ2-5; 10 bases are a match to TRBD2. Germline V gene data show CDR1 as SGHVS and CDR2 as FQNEAQ. V gave up 1 base and J gave up 7 bases; unmatched junction bases: 6. The CDR3 is 15 residues long. Here the CDR3 DNA reads TGTGCCAGCAGCTTAGGGCCGCCTAGCGGGGGGACCCAGTACTTC. Its translation is CASSLGPPSGGTQYF.

V and J are TRBV19 and TRBJ2-1; D may be TRBD2 (6 bases). Deletions cut 3 bases from V and 2 bases from J, with 14 bases between. The CDR3 is made up of 16 amino acids. The V gene's germline CDR1 is LNHDA and CDR2 SQIVND (reference sequence). DNA of the CDR3: TGTGCCAGTAGTATCCCGTCTAGCGTCGCCTACAATGAGCAGTTCTTC. This encodes CASSIPSSVAYNEQFF.

The genes are TRBV6-5 and TRBJ2-7; 9 nucleotides align to TRBD1. V shed 5 bases and J 7 bases; nucleotides not matched to a gene: 9. Per the germline V gene, CDR1 is MNHEY and CDR2 is SVGAGI. The length of the CDR3 is 14 residues. CDR3 sequence (DNA): TGTGCCAGCAGTCCCGGGACAGGGTACCGGGAGCAGTACTTC. Its translation is CASSPGTGYREQYF.

This clone was picked up one time. The V gene is TRBV6-1, the J gene TRBJ2-5; 8 nucleotides agree with TRBD2. CDR1 and CDR2 (germline): MNHNS, SASEGT. V lost 8 bases, J lost 5 bases, and 7 bases stayed unmatched. This CDR3 has 13 amino acids. CDR3 DNA: TGTGCCAGCCACCAGAGCGGGAGCGAGACCCAGTACTTC. Its translation: CASHQSGSETQYF.

The chain has TRBV2 and TRBJ2-4; TRBD2 might be the D (6 bases). Germline V gives CDR1 SNHLY, CDR2 FYNNEI. This CDR3 is 13 amino acids long. The germline V and J ends were trimmed by 5 bases and 3 bases, with 8 bases remaining between them. This chain's CDR3 is CASSQGLKNIQYF. The CDR3 DNA is TGTGCCAGCAGTCAGGGACTCAAAAACATTCAGTACTTC.

V and J are TRBV5-1 and TRBJ1-1, with 12 bases lining up with TRBD1. V shed 5 bases and J 3 bases; nucleotides not matched to a gene: 8. The CDR3 extends over 16 amino acids. From germline, CDR1 is SGHRS and CDR2 YFSETQ. The DNA for the CDR3 is TGCGCCAGCAGTTCCGGGACAGGGGGCGTTTACACTGAAGCTTTCTTT. Translating gives CASSSGTGGVYTEAFF.